What follows are 9 T cell receptor beta chains derived from one specimen sequenced in a study of early T cells in non-severe SARS-CoV-2 infection. MiXCR, applied by TCRdb to the 5' RACE reads, yields one record per CDR3 protein. Found here are some 30,000 distinct CDR3 sequences, approximately 5.2% of them singletons; the top ten hold about an eighth. The sequenced sample consisted of whole blood. The receptors were sampled from an adult who was a healthcare worker with PCR-confirmed SARS-CoV-2 infection or an uninfected control (not recorded which).

This clonotype was seen a few times. The chain links TRBV4-1 to TRBJ2-1, with D hard to call. Germline lookup yields CDR1 MGHRA and CDR2 YSYEKL. The length of the CDR3 is 16 residues. V was shortened by 1 base and J by 2 bases, with 12 bases between the two germline ends. DNA for the CDR3: TGCGCCAGCAGCCAAGCTAATACAGCCACCTACAATGAGCAGTTCTTC. Translated, it gives CASSQANTATYNEQFF.

Of note for this clonotype: Compared with germline, one end of the junction differs, possibly owing to a read error. V is TRBV6-1 and J is TRBJ1-6, with D tentatively TRBD1 (5 bases). The CDR3 has 15 residues. The germline V gene encodes CDR1 MNHNS and CDR2 SASEGT. The CDR3 coding sequence is TGTGTCAGCAGGGCCCGAGACGCTGAAACTTCACCCCTCCACTTT. As protein: CVSRARDAETSPLHF.

Only a few counts were recorded for this clonotype. The chain recombines TRBV6-6 with TRBJ2-3; D is possibly TRBD2 (5 bases). The CDR3 is made up of 12 amino acids. Trimming pared 4 bases from V and 10 bases from J, leaving 12 bases between. CDR1 MNHNY and CDR2 SVGAGI come from the germline V gene (reference sequence). The DNA of the CDR3 is TGTGCCAGCAGTTGGGAAACCGGGGCGCAGTATTTT. Translation: CASSWETGAQYF.

This chain links TRBV5-1 with TRBJ2-3, with 10 bases matching TRBD2. Germline CDR1 SGHRS, CDR2 YFSETQ. V lost 0 bases and J lost 0; bases outside the gene matches: 1. The CDR3 spans 16 residues. Written as DNA, the CDR3 is TGCGCCAGCAGCTTGGGACTAGCGGGTAGCACAGATACGCAGTATTTT. It translates to CASSLGLAGSTDTQYF.

This clonotype was detected ten times or more. V is TRBV20-1 and J is TRBJ2-7; TRBD2 agrees at 9 bases. Trimming took 6 bases from V and 3 from J; bases not matched to a gene: 9. CDR1 DFQATT and CDR2 SNEGSKA come from the germline V gene (reference sequence). The CDR3 totals 14 residues. Here the CDR3 reads CSAMTGTSLYEQYF. The CDR3 DNA reads TGCAGTGCGATGACCGGGACTAGCCTCTACGAGCAGTACTTC.

This clonotype occurred many times. This rearrangement joins TRBV7-2 to TRBJ2-7; the match to TRBD1 covers 10 bases. CDR1 is SGHTA, CDR2 FQGNSA, per germline. J gave up 3 bases and V 5 bases, and 4 bases lay outside the gene matches. CDR3 size: 14 residues. CDR3 sequence: CASSQRTGGYEQYF. The CDR3 DNA sequence: TGTGCCAGCAGCCAGAGGACAGGGGGCTACGAGCAGTACTTC.

This clonotype has only a few counts. The V call is TRBV18, the J call TRBJ2-3; D may be TRBD1 (5 bases). V lost 3 bases to trimming and J lost 3 bases, with 10 bases between them. The CDR3 length is 14 residues. Germline V gene data show CDR1 as KGHSH and CDR2 as LQKENI. The CDR3 here is CASSPKQGTDTQYF. CDR3 sequence (DNA): TGTGCCAGCTCACCTAAGCAGGGAACAGATACGCAGTATTTT.

This clonotype was seen at least ten times. The chain carries TRBV7-2 and TRBJ2-3; a weak D match, TRBD1 (6 bases). This CDR3 has 16 amino acids. Germline V lookup: CDR1 SGHTA, CDR2 FQGNSA. The ends were cut back, 5 bases at V and 1 base at J, with 16 bases in the middle. CDR3 in amino acids: CASSKGEVVGTDTQYF. The CDR3 DNA reads as TGTGCCAGCAGCAAGGGGGAAGTTGTGGGCACAGATACGCAGTATTTT.

This clonotype was seen ten or more times. The chain employs TRBV9 and TRBJ1-3; 10 bases agree with TRBD1. The V and J ends lost 0 bases and 6 bases, in that order; junction bases with no gene match: 3. This CDR3 comprises 15 residues. CDR1 SGDLS and CDR2 YYNGEE come from the germline V gene. Here the CDR3 DNA reads TGTGCCAGCAGCGTAGAGACAGGGGGCGAAAACACCATATATTTT. This sequence encodes CASSVETGGENTIYF.